The rows below give T cell receptor beta chains drawn from one sample of a study of shared clonotypes between healthy human individuals. Some clones are missing from TCRdb's copy, which holds only in-frame ones; the method was immunoSEQ multiplex PCR. This sample has about 1.5 million clones, with approximately 98% found just once. Sequences were obtained from naive CD4+ T cells sorted from blood. Receptors were obtained from a young man in good health. Both conserved end residues are part of each CDR3.

J gene: TRBJ2-2
V gene: TRBV15
CDR3 protein: CATSRRVTSGRANTGELFF

J gene: TRBJ2-1
V gene: TRBV10-2
CDR3 protein: CASREQLYNEQFF

J gene: TRBJ2-7
V gene: TRBV7-6
CDR3 protein: CASSLVAGGVWDYEQYF

J gene: TRBJ2-7
V gene: TRBV7-2
CDR3 protein: CASNERVSYEQYF

J gene: TRBJ1-1
V gene: TRBV4-1
CDR3 protein: CASSLYGIGTEAFF

J gene: TRBJ2-6
V gene: TRBV5-1
CDR3 protein: CASSLAGRLSGANVLTF

J gene: TRBJ1-4
V gene: TRBV10-1
CDR3 protein: CASRGDGEKLFF

J gene: TRBJ2-7
V gene: TRBV6-1
CDR3 protein: CASSRTGFSYEQYF

J gene: TRBJ2-7
V gene: TRBV6-5
CDR3 protein: CASRPQGPYEQYF

J gene: TRBJ2-6
V gene: TRBV5-1
CDR3 protein: CASSLVASGGPLTGANVLTF

J gene: TRBJ2-1
V gene: TRBV11-2
CDR3 protein: CASSLDYEQFF

J gene: TRBJ2-4
V gene: TRBV27
CDR3 protein: CASSSRQTVTKNIQYF

J gene: TRBJ2-7
V gene: TRBV6-1
CDR3 protein: CATNQADTYEQYF

J gene: TRBJ1-2
V gene: TRBV5-1
CDR3 protein: CASSPEGRTYGYTF

J gene: TRBJ2-5
V gene: TRBV5-4
CDR3 protein: CASSLSGLAGVETQYF

J gene: TRBJ2-2
V gene: TRBV5-1
CDR3 protein: CASSSGTSGNTGELFF

J gene: TRBJ2-7
V gene: TRBV28
CDR3 protein: CASSPGLPFGQYF

J gene: TRBJ2-7
V gene: TRBV5-1
CDR3 protein: CASSRVGQGAYEQYF

J gene: TRBJ2-1
V gene: TRBV7-2
CDR3 protein: CASSLGLNEQFF

J gene: TRBJ1-2
V gene: TRBV7-9
CDR3 protein: CASSHGHPGPYGYTF

J gene: TRBJ2-5
V gene: TRBV2
CDR3 protein: CASSEPETQYF

J gene: TRBJ2-3
V gene: TRBV2
CDR3 protein: CASSADRRGDTQYF

J gene: TRBJ2-1
V gene: TRBV11-2
CDR3 protein: CASSFYSAFYNEQFF

J gene: TRBJ2-7
V gene: TRBV27
CDR3 protein: CASSPDPGLAGHEQYF

J gene: TRBJ1-5
V gene: TRBV2
CDR3 protein: CASSQRQGYSNQPQHF

J gene: TRBJ2-7
V gene: TRBV7-8
CDR3 protein: CASSYRTSGSLIYEQYF

J gene: TRBJ2-7
V gene: TRBV7-2
CDR3 protein: CASSWGQGATYEQYF

J gene: TRBJ2-6
V gene: TRBV4-3
CDR3 protein: CASSQDLSWRPPSSGANVLTF

J gene: TRBJ1-5
V gene: TRBV7-6
CDR3 protein: CASSWGGGNQPQHF

J gene: TRBJ1-5
V gene: TRBV15
CDR3 protein: CATSRDGFRRTPSNQPQHF

J gene: TRBJ2-6
V gene: TRBV19
CDR3 protein: CASTKTSSGANVLTF

J gene: TRBJ2-1
V gene: TRBV18
CDR3 protein: CASSPLGTSGSGSEQFF

J gene: TRBJ1-2
V gene: TRBV12-5
CDR3 protein: CASGSQTGYNYGYTF

J gene: TRBJ2-7
V gene: TRBV2
CDR3 protein: CASRPRGGRTESYEQYF

J gene: TRBJ2-5
V gene: TRBV2
CDR3 protein: CASSQEGREVPQYF

J gene: TRBJ2-7
V gene: TRBV25-1
CDR3 protein: CASSNMGIYEQYF

J gene: TRBJ2-5
V gene: TRBV5-1
CDR3 protein: CASSFLGSTVAQETQYF

J gene: TRBJ2-1
V gene: TRBV4-1
CDR3 protein: CASSQTSGHYNEQFF

J gene: TRBJ2-7
V gene: TRBV9
CDR3 protein: CASSVELAYEQYF

J gene: TRBJ2-3
V gene: TRBV25-1
CDR3 protein: CASGPQGPTDTQYF

J gene: TRBJ2-2
V gene: TRBV25-1
CDR3 protein: CASSQRSDSNTGELFF

J gene: TRBJ2-2
V gene: TRBV7-6
CDR3 protein: CASSTTAGTNTGELFF

J gene: TRBJ1-5
V gene: TRBV7-2
CDR3 protein: CASSLVNEQPQHF

J gene: TRBJ1-2
V gene: TRBV7-9
CDR3 protein: CASSSTTGILWDGYTF

J gene: TRBJ2-7
V gene: TRBV2
CDR3 protein: CASRGQVSRPYSYEQYF

J gene: TRBJ2-1
V gene: TRBV18
CDR3 protein: CASSPLSGPTGNEQFF